The subject of this entry is one T cell receptor beta chain. Its antigen is currently not known. The record has no base qualities; no much larger clone is one base away. The receptor library was made with 5' RACE. The instrument given in TCRdb is Illumina HiSeq 2000. Template switching introduced a universal primer binding site; the final cDNA contained a unique molecular identifier, enabling accurate counting of TCR cDNA molecules. Specific primers in the conserved constant-segment region were used to synthesize first-strand cDNA for the TCR alpha and beta chains. To control for contamination, every cDNA library was double barcoded, receiving both a SMART-Mk sample barcode and Illumina barcodes. Two successive PCR steps introduced TruSeq adapter sequences along with Illumina sample barcodes. Sequencing of the TCR alpha and beta cDNA libraries was done on the Illumina HiSeq platform using custom primers. For the original study's pipeline: MiGEC processed the raw reads to extract unique molecular identifiers, while MiXCR was used to determine the CDR3 positions. For each individual, recombination models were inferred using an EM algorithm with the repgenHMM and IGoR tools. Shared clonotypes were analyzed with the tcR package in R, and sharing was normalized by the product of cloneset sizes. Out-of-frame nonproductive sequences were analyzed to study raw recombination free of thymic and clonal selection effects. TCRdb reanalyzed the raw reads on its own, using fastp at Q25 for trimming and MiXCR for clone calling, and kept in-frame beta chains. Each CDR3 protein appears once, grouped with its most common genes and DNA. These V and J calls derive from TCRdb rather than the authors' analysis. Present in this sample are some 250,000 distinct CDR3 sequences, roughly 13% of which were seen just once. Around 4% of the sample comes from the top ten.

This sample was taken from a study of identical twins (dated by TCRdb to about 2016). Describing the broader study: To test whether fetal clonotypes persist, this study deep-sequenced TCR alpha and beta repertoires from monozygotic twins, from unrelated adults of various ages, and from cord blood. To rule out contamination, the twin experiments were replicated at different times with different library preparation protocols.

Overall results and qualifications from the work: Invariant T cells such as MAIT and iNKT could partly confound zero-insertion analyses, although diverse VJ usage argued against such confounding for most clonotypes. Compared with coincidental sharing between unrelated individuals, an excess of low generation-probability sequences was observed among out-of-frame TCR alpha sequences shared between twins. Excess twin sharing in beta out-of-frame sequences was weaker because fewer shared sequences lowered the signal-to-noise ratio. Because the same donors could not be followed over many years, the conclusions depended on cross-sectional statistical analysis. Fewer insertions were carried by abundant cord blood beta clonotypes; a weaker similar trend was observed in young adult naive repertoires, while no such trend was observed in memory repertoires. Recombination models systematically underestimated out-of-frame TCR alpha sharing in monozygotic twins but agreed with sharing between unrelated individuals.

All donors were healthy Caucasians. Three pairs of female monozygotic twins, all aged about 18 to 30 years, were included in the twin cohort. Miltenyi CD45RO+ enrichment and human naive T-cell isolation kits were used to isolate memory (CD45RO+) and naive T cells from PBMC. Counted from cysteine to phenylalanine, this CDR3 has 13 amino acids. Only the CDR3 DNA stays, 39 bases, in frame from base 1. V gives up 5 bases and J gives up 3 bases, and the segment between their germline ends measures 8 bases. From a lookup of the germline V gene, CDR1 and CDR2 are MNHEY and SVGEGT. The data were also submitted as part of a second study, on yellow fever vaccine responses in identical twins. As noted in the second study: The authors reported that the T cell response to vaccination in identical twins appeared partly convergent and partly personalized. Focusing on identical twins, the study followed the T cell clones that responded to the vaccine, and did so with precision.

This clonotype was sampled from a woman aged 18-29 years in good health. Recombination joined TRBV6-2 or TRBV6-3 with TRBJ2-1; TRBD2 could be the D gene, as 6 bases match. Sequencing was performed on memory (CD45RO+) T cells sorted from blood. In light of the paper, this sample's cell subset or site label describes: CD45RO+ enriched T cells. The DNA sequence is as follows: TGTGCCAGCAGTCCGGACTACTACAATGAGCAGTTCTTC. It codes for CASSPDYYNEQFF.